The clone carrying this T cell receptor (beta chain) showed up just a few times. The data stem from a study of T cells in Graves' hyperthyroidism and ophthalmopathy. Across 18 months, stable Graves' hyperthyroidism was marked by no progression to ophthalmopathy. The CDR3 contains 14 residues. Trimming at V came to 1 base and at J to 5 bases, leaving 6 bases not matched to a gene. CDR1 and CDR2 (germline): DFQATT, SNEGSKA (reference sequence). Researchers took RNA transcripts and amplified the TCR beta CDR3 regions from them. HTBI primers were the set used in a first-round RT-PCR of the TCR CDR3. TCRdb independently ran MiXCR on the multiplex PCR reads; one entry per CDR3 protein. Of 550,000 to 800,000 distinct CDR3 sequences in the sample, around 16% were seen once.

The receptor was isolated from a man aged 50-60 years with Graves' hyperthyroidism. Sequenced sample: blood. V usage is TRBV20-1 and J usage is TRBJ2-7, with 9 bases identical to TRBD1. The CDR3 loop reads CSARGPDRGDEQYF. CDR3 DNA sequence: TGCAGTGCTAGAGGTCCGGACAGGGGTGACGAGCAGTACTTC.